This T cell receptor (beta chain) appears in the sequencing data of a study of T cell clonotyping in hematopoietic cell transplantation. Per germline, CDR1 DFQATT and CDR2 SNEGSKA (reference sequence). The V gene lost 5 bases and the J gene lost 2 bases, with 6 bases spanning the gap. The CDR3 spans 11 residues. TCRdb's copy holds only in-frame clones and misses some; the assay was immunoSEQ multiplex PCR. The sample has roughly 5,000 clones; around 76% are singletons. This clonotype was obtained from a male patient aged 55 to 70 who had an allogeneic stem cell transplant, so T cells may come from the graft donor. Some clones in this sample may be carry-over from other donors' samples. J is TRBJ1-1 and V is TRBV20-1; D unclear. Source: peripheral blood mononuclear cells, taken 100 days after allogeneic stem cell transplant. CDR3: CSAGGNTEAFF. The CDR3, as DNA: TGCAGTGCTGGTGGAAACACTGAAGCTTTCTTT.